A single sample gave rise to the 32 T cell receptor beta chains below, sequenced in a study of blood T cell repertoires in COVID-19. TCRdb's copy holds only in-frame clones and misses some; the assay was immunoSEQ multiplex PCR. The sample shows more than 30,000 clones, 89% of them seen only once. Sequenced: peripheral blood. These receptors came from a woman aged 40-49 years with active or convalescent COVID-19.

The chain is built from TRBV7-3 and TRBJ2-7, with a tentative D call TRBD2 (6 bases). The CDR3 contains 16 residues. Germline V gene data show CDR1 as SGHTA and CDR2 as FQGTGA. V dropped 5 bases and J dropped 3 bases, with 20 bases sitting between them. CDR3 coding DNA: TGTGCCAGCAGCACCCTCCTCGTGGGAGGCTTCTACGAGCAGTACTTC. Translated, it gives CASSTLLVGGFYEQYF.

The V and J genes are TRBV4-1 and TRBJ1-1; D possibly corresponds to TRBD1 (6 bases). Looked up from germline, CDR1 is MGHRA and CDR2 is YSYEKL. The length of the CDR3 is 14 residues. V lost 2 bases and J lost 2, with 9 bases in between. The CDR3 DNA reads as TGCGCCAGCAGCCAAATACAGGGAAACACTGAAGCTTTCTTT. As protein: CASSQIQGNTEAFF.

The CDR3 protein is CASSLYALRDSSYEQYF. In nucleotides, the CDR3 is TGTGCCAGCAGCTTATACGCATTGAGGGACAGCTCCTACGAGCAGTACTTC. J is TRBJ2-7 and V is TRBV7-2; 7 nucleotides align to TRBD1. CDR1 is SGHTA and CDR2 is FQGNSA in the germline V gene. The CDR3 has 17 residues. J gave up 0 bases and V 2 bases, and 10 bases lay outside the gene matches.

This rearrangement joins TRBV30 to TRBJ1-4; TRBD1 matches 8 bases. The germline V gene has CDR1 GTSNPN and CDR2 SVGIG (reference sequence). V gave up 1 base and J gave up 7 bases; unmatched junction bases: 8. This CDR3 region has 15 residues. CDR3 protein: CAWSDPTGGFEKLFF. The CDR3 DNA sequence: TGTGCCTGGAGTGATCCCACAGGGGGATTTGAAAAACTGTTTTTT.

The rearrangement links TRBV5-6 to TRBJ2-7; possibly TRBD1 for D (7 bases). The CDR3 spans 13 residues. Germline CDR1 is SGHDT and CDR2 is YYEEEE. V dropped 4 bases and J dropped 3 bases, with 11 bases sitting between them. DNA of the CDR3: TGTGCCAGCAGCCCCAGGGGGGTCTACGAGCAGTACTTC. Protein product: CASSPRGVYEQYF.

V gene TRBV5-1 combines with J gene TRBJ1-1, with TRBD1 identical over 9 bases. Per germline, CDR1 SGHRS and CDR2 YFSETQ. The CDR3 spans 15 residues. With 4 bases clipped from V and 5 bases from J, the junction kept 9 bases outside the gene matches. CDR3 DNA sequence: TGCGCCAGCAGCATCTGGACAGGGGACGAAACTGAAGCTTTCTTT. This codes for CASSIWTGDETEAFF. Combining the CDR3 with reference TRBV5-1 and TRBJ1-1 gives the whole variable domain KAGVTQTPRYLIKTRGQQVTLSCSPISGHRSVSWYQQTPGQGLQFLFEYFSETQRNKGNFPGRFSGRQFSNSRSEMNVSTLELGDSALYLCASSIWTGDETEAFFGQGTRLTVV.

This clone has more than one count but fewer than ten. V and J are TRBV18 and TRBJ1-1; a possible D gene is TRBD1 (5 bases). Germline CDR1 is KGHSH and CDR2 is LQKENI. CDR3 length equals 16 residues. The V end was cut by 6 bases, the J end by 4 bases, with 21 bases between. CDR3 residues: CASSLPDRVGGTEAFF. The CDR3 nucleotides read TGTGCCAGCTCCCTTCCGGACCGCGTCGGGGGCACTGAAGCTTTCTTT.

The V and J genes are TRBV30 and TRBJ2-5; D is possibly TRBD2 (6 bases). The CDR3 runs 14 residues. Germline loops: CDR1 GTSNPN, CDR2 SVGIG (reference sequence). The V and J ends lost 1 base and 2 bases respectively, with 11 bases between them. CDR3 nucleotide sequence: TGTGCCTGGAGTGCACTAGCCTGGCAAGAGACCCAGTACTTC. Residues: CAWSALAWQETQYF.

V is TRBV28 and J is TRBJ1-2, with a weak D call TRBD1 (5 bases). The germline gives CDR1 MDHEN, CDR2 SYDVKM. The CDR3 spans 12 residues. Trimming removed 8 bases at V and 5 bases at J, with 12 bases between. In DNA, the CDR3 is TGTGCCAGCTTCATGGGGGGTTATGGCTACACCTTC. This translates into CASFMGGYGYTF.

The chain couples TRBV7-3 to TRBJ2-3; 7 bases fit TRBD1. The trim removed 5 bases at V and 1 base at J, leaving 6 bases unmatched. Looked up from germline, CDR1 is SGHTA and CDR2 is FQGTGA. The CDR3 extends over 15 amino acids. For the CDR3, the DNA is TGTGCCAGCAGCCCAAACAGGGGCGGCACAGATACGCAGTATTTT. Translated: CASSPNRGGTDTQYF.

In DNA, the CDR3 is TGTGCCAGCAGCTTGCCGGCTCGGACAGGAGGGTATGGCTACACCTTC. This gives the protein CASSLPARTGGYGYTF. The gene calls are TRBV5-4 and TRBJ1-2, with TRBD1 matching over 7 bases. Unmatched junction bases numbered 11, after V lost 1 base and J lost 5 bases. In germline, CDR1 is SGHNT, CDR2 YYREEE (reference sequence). The CDR3 sequence is 16 residues long.

V and J are TRBV6-5 and TRBJ2-5; D unresolved. This CDR3 spans 14 amino acids. V was shortened by 7 bases and J by 4 bases, with 16 bases between the two germline ends. Germline-derived CDR1 and CDR2 are MNHEY and SVGAGI. The CDR3 loop reads CASTKSTRGETQYF. The CDR3 nucleotides read TGTGCCAGCACCAAGTCTACAAGAGGAGAGACCCAGTACTTC.

V gene TRBV9 combines with J gene TRBJ2-7, with D perhaps TRBD1 (6 bases). This CDR3 comprises 12 residues. Germline values: CDR1 SGDLS, CDR2 YYNGEE. V was pared by 0 bases and J by 7 bases, with 8 bases between. CDR3 protein: CASSVERGEQYF. In DNA, the CDR3 is TGTGCCAGCAGCGTAGAAAGGGGGGAGCAGTACTTC.

This chain connects TRBV3-1 (or the pseudogene TRBV3-2) to TRBJ2-2; 12 nucleotides align to TRBD2. V was pared by 1 base and J by 6 bases, with 6 bases of the junction left unmatched. This CDR3 has 17 residues. Per the germline V gene, CDR1 is LGHDT and CDR2 is YNNKEL (reference sequence). In DNA, the CDR3 is TGTGCCAGCAGCCAAGCGAGACTAGCGGGAGAATCCGGGGAGCTGTTTTTT. The encoded protein is CASSQARLAGESGELFF.

The V gene is TRBV3-1 (or the pseudogene TRBV3-2), the J gene TRBJ2-1; 7 bases fit TRBD2. Germline V CDR1 and CDR2: LGHDT, YNNKEL (reference sequence). J was trimmed by 0 bases and V by 3 bases; bases with no gene match: 5. The CDR3 sequence is 16 residues long. In DNA, the CDR3 is TGTGCCAGCAGCCACTCTGCGGGAGCCTCCTACAATGAGCAGTTCTTC. Protein product: CASSHSAGASYNEQFF.

This chain joins TRBV3-1 (or the pseudogene TRBV3-2) and TRBJ1-2; 7 bases are a match to TRBD1. Germline loops: CDR1 LGHDT, CDR2 YNNKEL (reference sequence). V dropped 4 bases and J dropped 8; count of bases not matched to a gene: 7. This CDR3 spans 13 amino acids. The CDR3 coding sequence is TGTGCCAGCAGCCCGATGGACAGGAAAGGCTACACCTTC. Amino acid sequence: CASSPMDRKGYTF.

This rearrangement joins TRBV4-1 to TRBJ1-5, with TRBD1 matching 10 bases. CDR1 MGHRA and CDR2 YSYEKL come from the germline V gene. The V and J ends lost 5 bases and 5 bases, in that order; junction bases with no gene match: 9. This CDR3 is built from 16 residues. This CDR3 is CASSGRQGAVDQPQHF. In DNA, the CDR3 is TGCGCCAGCAGCGGTCGACAGGGGGCGGTCGATCAGCCCCAGCATTTT.

The genes are TRBV28 and TRBJ1-5; D is unclear. V lost 6 bases to trimming and J lost 0 bases, with 12 bases between them. The CDR3 is 15 residues long. CDR1 is MDHEN and CDR2 is SYDVKM in the germline V gene. CDR3: CASSPVLVSNQPQHF. In DNA form, the CDR3 reads TGTGCCAGCAGCCCCGTACTGGTTAGCAATCAGCCCCAGCATTTT.

This clone showed up just once. This chain joins TRBV5-1 and TRBJ2-1, with 9 bases fitting TRBD2. The J segment lost 7 bases and the V segment lost 4 bases, leaving 9 bases of the junction unmatched. There are 15 residues in the CDR3. Germline lookup yields CDR1 SGHRS and CDR2 YFSETQ. CDR3 sequence (DNA): TGCGCCAGCAGCGACGGGACTAGCACCCTTAATGAGCAGTTCTTC. Translated: CASSDGTSTLNEQFF. Full variable domain (missing parts from reference TRBV5-1 and TRBJ2-1): KAGVTQTPRYLIKTRGQQVTLSCSPISGHRSVSWYQQTPGQGLQFLFEYFSETQRNKGNFPGRFSGRQFSNSRSEMNVSTLELGDSALYLCASSDGTSTLNEQFFGPGTRLTVL.

The chain uses TRBV11-3 and TRBJ2-3, with 9 bases fitting TRBD2. J gave up 2 bases and V 3 bases, and 3 bases lay outside the gene matches. The CDR3 contains 15 residues. CDR1 and CDR2 from the germline V gene are SGHNT and YENEEA. CDR3 coding DNA: TGTGCCAGCAGCTTCGGGACTAGCCTCACAGATACGCAGTATTTT. Its translation is CASSFGTSLTDTQYF. The whole variable domain, remainder taken from reference TRBV11-3 and TRBJ2-3, is EAGVVQSPRYKIIEKKQPVAFWCNPISGHNTLYWYLQNLGQGPELLIRYENEEAVDDSQLPKDRFSAERLKGVDSTLKIQPAELGDSAVYLCASSFGTSLTDTQYFGPGTRLTVL.

The rearrangement joins TRBV29-1 to TRBJ2-1; D is possibly TRBD1 (5 bases). In germline, CDR1 is SQVTM, CDR2 ANQGSEA. V was cut by 3 bases and J by 7 bases, with 16 bases left in between. CDR3 length equals 14 residues. DNA for the CDR3: TGCAGCGTTGACGTGACAAGGGGCTCAAATGAGCAGTTCTTC. It yields the protein CSVDVTRGSNEQFF.

The chain uses TRBV30 and TRBJ1-6; 7 nucleotides line up with TRBD1. CDR1 and CDR2 (germline): GTSNPN, SVGIG (reference sequence). V shed 1 base and J 10 bases; nucleotides not matched to a gene: 4. CDR3 length equals 13 residues. The CDR3 reads CAWSEGGRSPLHF. CDR3 bases: TGTGCCTGGAGTGAAGGGGGCCGGTCACCCCTCCACTTT.

The chain employs TRBV5-1 and TRBJ2-1, with D unclear. V was pared by 7 bases and J by 9 bases, with 11 bases between. The V gene's germline CDR1 is SGHRS and CDR2 YFSETQ. This CDR3 contains 11 residues. The CDR3 bases are TGCGCCAGCTCCTTTGCCGGTGAGCAGTTCTTC. Amino acids: CASSFAGEQFF.

In the case of this clone: The DNA is omitted, as the CDR3 cannot be located on it reliably, and the CDR3 follows TCRdb's listing. The J gene is TRBJ1-1, the V gene TRBV7-9. Germline CDR1 reads SEHNR; CDR2 reads FQNEAQ (reference sequence). Inclusive of both ends, the CDR3 amounts to 13 amino acids. The CDR3 protein is CASILGGHGEAFF.

The V call is TRBV10-3, the J call TRBJ1-6; 7 bases are shared with TRBD1. The CDR3 spans 15 residues. With 5 bases clipped from V and 6 bases from J, the junction kept 7 bases outside the gene matches. Germline values: CDR1 ENHRY, CDR2 SYGVKD. The CDR3 region is CAISQGGSPNSPLHF. In nucleotides, the CDR3 is TGTGCCATCAGTCAGGGGGGAAGCCCTAATTCACCCCTCCACTTT.

This sequence joins TRBV19 and TRBJ1-2, with 8 nucleotides matching TRBD1. The CDR3 is 16 residues long. V shed 1 base and J 5 bases; nucleotides not matched to a gene: 9. Germline V gives CDR1 LNHDA, CDR2 SQIVND (reference sequence). The CDR3 coding sequence is TGTGCCAGTAGTATAGGGGTCGCAGGACAGGGTTATGGCTACACCTTC. Its translation is CASSIGVAGQGYGYTF.

The V gene is TRBV3-1 (or the pseudogene TRBV3-2), the J gene TRBJ2-7; TRBD2 aligns across 8 bases. This CDR3 region has 15 residues. CDR1 is LGHDT and CDR2 is YNNKEL in the germline V gene (reference sequence). Trimming at V came to 4 bases and at J to 6 bases, leaving 11 bases not matched to a gene. The CDR3 DNA follows: TGTGCCAGCAGCCTCACTAGCGGCCCGGGGGGCGAGCAGTACTTC. Its translation: CASSLTSGPGGEQYF.

The chain uses TRBV7-9 and TRBJ1-2; perhaps TRBD1 as D (5 bases). The CDR3 consists of 16 residues. The V gene's germline CDR1 is SEHNR and CDR2 FQNEAQ (reference sequence). V lost 1 base and J lost 3, with 15 bases in between. CDR3 in amino acids: CASSLGAGVLDYGYTF. Here the CDR3 DNA reads TGTGCCAGCAGCTTAGGGGCGGGGGTTCTTGACTATGGCTACACCTTC.

J is TRBJ1-3 and V is TRBV10-1; D not resolved. The germline V and J ends were trimmed by 8 bases and 4 bases, with 9 bases remaining between them. The CDR3 consists of 12 residues. Germline values: CDR1 WNHNN, CDR2 SYGVQD (reference sequence). The CDR3: CASFLSGNTIYF. CDR3 coding DNA: TGCGCCAGCTTCCTATCAGGAAACACCATATATTTT.

The genes are TRBV7-6 and TRBJ2-7; 7 bases line up with TRBD1. J was trimmed by 7 bases and V by 3 bases; bases with no gene match: 9. Germline V CDR1 and CDR2: SGHVS, FNYEAQ. CDR3 length: 14 residues. The CDR3: CASSFGTAEGEQYF. The CDR3 region has the DNA TGTGCCAGCAGCTTCGGGACAGCCGAAGGAGAGCAGTACTTC.

The gene calls are TRBV7-9 and TRBJ1-1; TRBD1 matches 7 bases. There are 13 residues in the CDR3. Germline V gene sequence: CDR1 SEHNR, CDR2 FQNEAQ (reference sequence). V shed 5 bases, J shed 7 bases, and the junction held 7 bases outside the gene matches. Here the CDR3 DNA reads TGTGCCAGCAGCACCCGGGACAGTCTTGAAGCTTTCTTT. This encodes CASSTRDSLEAFF.

The J gene is TRBJ2-7, the V gene TRBV18, with 7 bases matching TRBD2. Germline V gives CDR1 KGHSH, CDR2 LQKENI. This CDR3 region has 16 residues. After removal of 1 base from V and 0 bases from J, the junction contained 6 bases not matched to a gene. The CDR3 region is CASSPLGGKSSYEQYF. Here the CDR3 DNA reads TGTGCCAGCTCACCACTCGGGGGGAAGAGCTCCTACGAGCAGTACTTC.